These T cell receptor beta chains were read from a single sample in a study of T cell repertoires in cytomegalovirus infection. TCRdb reprocessed the reads with MiXCR, giving one entry per CDR3 protein. Altogether 680,000 or so distinct CDR3 sequences are present, roughly 36% being singletons, with the ten largest covering about 2.8%. Source material: PBMCs. These receptors were taken from a human donor in good health (CMV status not recorded). Some clones in this sample may be carry-over from other donors' samples. Each CDR3 is given with its conserved first and last residue. Fields, in order: CDR3 protein, CDR3 DNA, V gene, clone size, CDR3 length, D gene, J gene. D genes are given only for firm matches. Size is stated for part of the rows, as once, few or many counts, or as a class when the clone is expanded.

cdr3_aa: CASSLWAGHKNIQYF
cdr3_nt: TGTGCCAGCAGTTTATGGGCGGGTCACAAAAACATTCAGTACTTC
v_call: TRBV28
clone_size: .
cdr3_length: 15
d_call: .
j_call: TRBJ2-4

cdr3_aa: CASRMRRPDTEAFF
cdr3_nt: TGTGCCAGTAGGATGCGACGGCCCGACACTGAAGCTTTCTTT
v_call: TRBV19
clone_size: .
cdr3_length: 14
d_call: .
j_call: TRBJ1-1

cdr3_aa: CATESGSGNTIYF
cdr3_nt: TGTGCCACCGAATCGGGGTCTGGAAACACCATATATTTT
v_call: TRBV6-6
clone_size: .
cdr3_length: 13
d_call: .
j_call: TRBJ1-3

cdr3_aa: CASSLGGSGGYEQYF
cdr3_nt: TGTGCCAGCAGCTTAGGGGGTAGCGGGGGATACGAGCAGTACTTC
v_call: TRBV7-8
clone_size: many
cdr3_length: 15
d_call: TRBD2
j_call: TRBJ2-7

cdr3_aa: CASQGDYEQYF
cdr3_nt: TGTGCCTCTCAGGGAGACTACGAGCAGTACTTC
v_call: TRBV28
clone_size: few
cdr3_length: 11
d_call: .
j_call: TRBJ2-7

cdr3_aa: CAISESDGTEAFF
cdr3_nt: TGTGCCATCAGTGAGTCGGACGGCACTGAAGCTTTCTTT
v_call: TRBV10-3
clone_size: .
cdr3_length: 13
d_call: .
j_call: TRBJ1-1

cdr3_aa: CASSRIPGPLGTGELFF
cdr3_nt: TGTGCCAGCAGTCGCATTCCGGGCCCCCTAGGCACCGGGGAGCTGTTTTTT
v_call: TRBV28
clone_size: .
cdr3_length: 17
d_call: .
j_call: TRBJ2-2

cdr3_aa: CAISHWGQGANEQFF
cdr3_nt: TGTGCCATCAGCCACTGGGGACAGGGGGCCAATGAGCAGTTCTTC
v_call: TRBV10-3
clone_size: few
cdr3_length: 15
d_call: TRBD1
j_call: TRBJ2-1

cdr3_aa: CASRLPGQGGNYGYTF
cdr3_nt: TGTGCCAGCAGGTTACCCGGACAGGGGGGTAACTATGGCTACACCTTC
v_call: TRBV28
clone_size: .
cdr3_length: 16
d_call: TRBD1
j_call: TRBJ1-2

cdr3_aa: CASSLPSRHNEQFF
cdr3_nt: TGTGCCAGCAGTTTACCTAGCCGCCACAATGAGCAGTTCTTC
v_call: TRBV28
clone_size: .
cdr3_length: 14
d_call: .
j_call: TRBJ2-1